This entry concerns a single T cell receptor beta chain. Amplified regions were TCR beta CDR3 sequences from RNA transcripts. The HTBI set primed first-round TCR CDR3 RT-PCR. Each CDR3 protein is one row after TCRdb ran MiXCR on the multiplex PCR reads. The sample has 550,000 to 650,000 distinct CDR3 sequences, roughly 15% seen once. The sample belongs to a study of T cells in Graves' hyperthyroidism and ophthalmopathy. Hyperthyroidism had been newly diagnosed in patients aged 18 to 65, and its duration was under 2 months. Diagnosis relied on clinical symptoms, serum thyroxine and TRAb, thyroid ultrasound and orbital computed tomography. This receptor was identified in a woman aged 40 to 50 with Graves' hyperthyroidism. Sequenced sample: blood.

Here the CDR3 reads CASSLTQGREGTDTQYF. CDR3 bases: TGTGCCAGCAGCCTCACTCAAGGGCGGGAGGGCACAGATACGCAGTATTTT. The chain has TRBV7-2 and TRBJ2-3; 8 bases are shared with TRBD2. In germline, CDR1 is SGHTA, CDR2 FQGNSA. This CDR3 is 17 amino acids long. V trimming: 5 bases; J trimming: 1 base; junction bases outside the gene matches: 11.